These 14 T cell receptor beta chains came from one sample sequenced in a study of T cells in localized non-small cell lung cancer. This table comes from immunoSEQ multiplex PCR, and its TCRdb copy is limited to in-frame clones, with some not included. The data contain about 2,800 clones, just under 30% of them singletons. This specimen consisted of lung tumor tissue, obtained before any cancer treatment. The origin of the receptors is a male donor at least 60 years old with stage II squamous cell lung carcinoma.

By share, this clone ranks as medium-sized. The V call is TRBV9, the J call TRBJ2-3; D gene unclear. In germline, CDR1 is SGDLS, CDR2 YYNGEE. Trimming cost V 0 bases and J 4 bases, with 9 bases left between them. This CDR3 is built from 14 residues. The CDR3 DNA is TGTGCCAGCAGCGTAGCGATAGACCCAGATACGCAGTATTTT. Residues: CASSVAIDPDTQYF. The variable domain in full, with the rest retrieved from reference TRBV9 and TRBJ2-3, is DSGVTQTPKHLITATGQRVTLRCSPRSGDLSVYWYQQSLDQGLQFLIQYYNGEERAKGNILERFSAQQFPDLHSELNLSSLELGDSALYFCASSVAIDPDTQYFGPGTRLTVL.

The rearrangement joins TRBV19 to TRBJ2-7; unclear D gene. CDR1 and CDR2 from the germline V gene are LNHDA and SQIVND (reference sequence). V was clipped by 4 bases and J by 4 bases, with 5 bases between them. This CDR3 has 11 residues. The chain's CDR3 is CASSTEYEQYF. In nucleotides, the CDR3 is TGTGCCAGTAGTACCGAATACGAGCAGTACTTC.

V and J are TRBV25-1 and TRBJ1-4; D remains ambiguous. The V end was cut by 1 base, the J end by 0 bases, with 6 bases between. The CDR3 has 15 residues. The V gene's germline CDR1 is MGHDK and CDR2 SYGVNS. In DNA, the CDR3 is TGTGCCAGCAGTGAATTAGGTCCAACTAATGAAAAACTGTTTTTT. Its protein product is CASSELGPTNEKLFF.

This clone was found a few times. The chain links TRBV6-8 to TRBJ1-1; TRBD1 might be the D (6 bases). Germline V CDR1 and CDR2: MNHGY, SAAAGT. The CDR3 spans 15 residues. The V and J ends lost 0 bases and 5 bases respectively, with 13 bases between them. CDR3 DNA sequence: TGTGCCAGCAGTTACTCGAACAGGGCGGGGACTGAAGCTTTCTTT. As protein: CASSYSNRAGTEAFF.

This clone has a handful of counts. The V and J genes are TRBV12-2 and TRBJ2-2; TRBD2 is the table's D call, not checked against the DNA. TRBV12-2 is marked as a pseudogene. The CDR3 sequence is 14 residues long. CDR3 region: CAALGEPLSGELFF. The CDR3, as DNA: TGTGCAGCCCTTGGGGAGCCTCTGTCCGGGGAGCTGTTTTTT.

This clone was observed at least ten times. The gene calls are TRBV11-3 and TRBJ2-5; D may be TRBD1 (6 bases). This CDR3 has 19 residues. CDR1 is SGHNT, CDR2 YENEEA, per germline. V lost 3 bases to trimming and J lost 4 bases, with 27 bases between them. The CDR3 DNA reads TGTGCCAGCAGCTTCGCTGGGGGCCCGGTGGGGGACGGCGGAGAGACCCAGTACTTC. Translation: CASSFAGGPVGDGGETQYF.

This chain connects TRBV19 to TRBJ2-5; no reliable D call. V was trimmed by 5 bases and J by 4 bases, leaving 17 bases between them. The V gene's germline CDR1 is LNHDA and CDR2 SQIVND (reference sequence). There are 15 residues in the CDR3. CDR3 in DNA: TGTGCCAGTAGTTCAACTCCAAGCATGAGAGAGACCCAGTACTTC. Translating gives CASSSTPSMRETQYF. Combining the CDR3 with reference TRBV19 and TRBJ2-5 gives the whole variable domain DGGITQSPKYLFRKEGQNVTLSCEQNLNHDAMYWYRQDPGQGLRLIYYSQIVNDFQKGDIAEGYSVSREKKESFPLTVTSAQKNPTAFYLCASSSTPSMRETQYFGPGTRLLVL.

This clone was observed a few times. The J gene is TRBJ2-7, the V gene TRBV19; D uncertain. Trimming removed 9 bases from V and 7 bases from J, with 19 bases in between. The CDR3 is made up of 13 amino acids. Germline-derived CDR1 and CDR2 are LNHDA and SQIVND (reference sequence). In nucleotides, the CDR3 is TGTGCCAGCAGTCAGTCGCTTCGGTCAGAGCAGTACTTC. Translation gives CASSQSLRSEQYF. The full variable domain, rest sourced from reference TRBV19 and TRBJ2-7, is DGGITQSPKYLFRKEGQNVTLSCEQNLNHDAMYWYRQDPGQGLRLIYYSQIVNDFQKGDIAEGYSVSREKKESFPLTVTSAQKNPTAFYLCASSQSLRSEQYFGPGTRLTVT.

By proportion, this clone is large. The chain recombines TRBV4-1 with TRBJ2-7, with TRBD2 matching 10 bases. The CDR3 has 15 residues. V shed 3 bases, J shed 2 bases, and the junction held 4 bases outside the gene matches. CDR1 and CDR2 from the germline V gene are MGHRA and YSYEKL. CDR3 loop: CASSQASGRTYEQYF. CDR3 DNA: TGCGCCAGCAGCCAGGCTAGCGGGAGAACCTACGAGCAGTACTTC.

This sequence joins TRBV18 and TRBJ2-2, with D uncertain. Germline CDR1 is KGHSH and CDR2 is LQKENI. This CDR3 is 14 amino acids long. The ends were cut back, 1 base at V and 3 bases at J, with 6 bases in the middle. The CDR3 region has the DNA TGTGCCAGCTCACCACGTTCAGACACCGGGGAGCTGTTTTTT. Protein product: CASSPRSDTGELFF.

This clone rates as medium-sized. This chain uses TRBV2 with TRBJ2-2; D is possibly TRBD2 (6 bases). The germline CDR1 and CDR2 sequences are SNHLY and FYNNEI. V was cut by 6 bases and J by 1 base, with 24 bases left in between. The CDR3 is made up of 19 amino acids. Here the CDR3 reads CASSDYTSFGVKNTGELFF. The CDR3, as DNA: TGTGCCAGCAGCGACTACACTAGCTTTGGGGTAAAGAACACCGGGGAGCTGTTTTTT. Looking up the rest from reference TRBV2 and TRBJ2-2 gives the full variable domain: EPEVTQTPSHQVTQMGQEVILRCVPISNHLYFYWYRQILGQKVEFLVSFYNNEISEKSEIFDDQFSVERPDGSNFTLKIRSTKLEDSAMYFCASSDYTSFGVKNTGELFFGEGSRLTVL.

The chain recombines TRBV5-1 with TRBJ2-1; 7 bases map to TRBD2. In germline, CDR1 is SGHRS, CDR2 YFSETQ. The V gene end was trimmed by 2 bases and the J gene end by 0 bases; junction bases not matched to a gene: 5. The CDR3 runs 16 residues. The CDR3 bases are TGCGCCAGCAGCTTTGTGGGAGGGTCCTCCTACAATGAGCAGTTCTTC. It translates to CASSFVGGSSYNEQFF.

This clone appeared a few times. CDR3 nucleotide sequence: TGTGCCAGCAGCTTGGCTAGCGGGAACATTAACACCGGGGAGCTGTTTTTT. Protein sequence: CASSLASGNINTGELFF. The rearrangement links TRBV11-3 to TRBJ2-2; TRBD2 aligns across 9 bases. The CDR3 loop spans 17 amino acids. Germline trimming cut 3 bases from V and 2 bases from J; bases unmatched to any gene: 7. Germline assignment: CDR1 SGHNT and CDR2 YENEEA.

This clone has a count of ten or more. The chain links TRBV11-3 to TRBJ2-4; tentatively, D is TRBD2 (5 bases). Trimming left V 5 bases short and J 0 bases short, with 11 bases between. Germline V gene data show CDR1 as SGHNT and CDR2 as YENEEA. The CDR3 runs 15 residues. In nucleotides, the CDR3 is TGTGCCAGCAGCGGCGAGGGCCTAGCCAAAAACATTCAGTACTTC. Protein: CASSGEGLAKNIQYF.